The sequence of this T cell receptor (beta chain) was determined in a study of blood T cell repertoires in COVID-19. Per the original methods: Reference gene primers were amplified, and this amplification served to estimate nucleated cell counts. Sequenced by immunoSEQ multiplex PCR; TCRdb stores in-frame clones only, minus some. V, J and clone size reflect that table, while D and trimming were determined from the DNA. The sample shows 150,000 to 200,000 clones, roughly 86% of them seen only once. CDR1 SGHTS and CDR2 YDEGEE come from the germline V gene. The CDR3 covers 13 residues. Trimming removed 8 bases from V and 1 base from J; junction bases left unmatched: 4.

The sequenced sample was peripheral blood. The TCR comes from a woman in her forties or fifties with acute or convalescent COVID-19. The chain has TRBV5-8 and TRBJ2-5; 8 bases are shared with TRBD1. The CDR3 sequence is CASNRGSQETQYF. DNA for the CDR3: TGTGCCAGTAACAGGGGGTCCCAAGAGACCCAGTACTTC.